Below are 23 T cell receptor beta chains sequenced from a single sample in a study of shared clonotypes between healthy human individuals. TCRdb keeps only in-frame clones here, not all; method: immunoSEQ multiplex PCR. This sample has approximately 2.1 million clones; 85% to 95% occur once, and the top ten carry under 0.45%. The source material was naive CD4+ T cells from PBMCs. Subset denoted: CD45RA+ positively selected. These receptors were obtained from a young man in good health. Some clones in this sample may be carry-over from other donors' samples.

V is TRBV6-5 and J is TRBJ2-7; D remains ambiguous. V was trimmed by 2 bases and J by 1 base, leaving 12 bases between them. The CDR3 is made up of 15 amino acids. Germline CDR1 MNHEY, CDR2 SVGAGI. CDR3 sequence (DNA): TGTGCCAGCAGTTACGATCCATCAGGTTCCTACGAGCAGTACTTC. Its protein is CASSYDPSGSYEQYF.

This chain uses TRBV14 with TRBJ2-1, with D possibly being TRBD1 or TRBD2 (7 bases each). Germline assignment: CDR1 SGHDN and CDR2 FVKESK. V was shortened by 4 bases and J by 8 bases, with 15 bases between the two germline ends. This CDR3 has 14 residues. The CDR3 reads CASSPKGAGDEQFF. The CDR3 nucleotides are TGTGCCAGCAGCCCTAAGGGGGCGGGAGATGAGCAGTTCTTC.

The V gene is TRBV6-4, the J gene TRBJ1-2; no clear D gene. Deletions cut 0 bases from V and 6 bases from J, with 11 bases between. Germline CDR1 MRHNA, CDR2 SNTAGT. This CDR3 region has 14 residues. The CDR3 coding sequence is TGTGCCAGCAGTGACTCGAGTAGGGCCCATGGCTACACCTTC. It encodes CASSDSSRAHGYTF.

V is TRBV18 and J is TRBJ1-2, with D unresolved. Trimming took 2 bases from V and 2 from J, leaving 6 bases between them. Per the germline V gene, CDR1 is KGHSH and CDR2 is LQKENI. CDR3 length equals 13 residues. CDR3 sequence reads: CASSPAQNYGYTF. The CDR3 DNA reads as TGTGCCAGCTCACCAGCCCAGAACTATGGCTACACCTTC. The variable domain in full, with the rest retrieved from reference TRBV18 and TRBJ1-2, is NAGVMQNPRHLVRRRGQEARLRCSPMKGHSHVYWYRQLPEEGLKFMVYLQKENIIDESGMPKERFSAEFPKEGPSILRIQQVVRGDSAAYFCASSPAQNYGYTFGSGTRLTVV.

Regarding this clone: Different DNA sequences within this sample yield the same CDR3. The genes are TRBV29-1 and TRBJ1-5; 7 bases align to TRBD1. CDR1 and CDR2 from the germline V gene are SQVTM and ANQGSEA. This CDR3 contains 13 residues. Trimming removed 2 bases from V and 6 bases from J; junction bases left unmatched: 4. CDR3: CSVEKGAGQPQHF. As DNA, the CDR3 is TGCAGCGTTGAAAAGGGGGCTGGTCAGCCCCAGCATTTT.

The chain has TRBV4-1 and TRBJ2-7; 12 bases align to TRBD2. Per germline, CDR1 MGHRA and CDR2 YSYEKL. V trimming: 6 bases; J trimming: 3 bases; junction bases outside the gene matches: 18. The CDR3 covers 19 residues. DNA for the CDR3: TGCGCCAGCAGTCGACAGGTCCGGGGGACTAGCGGGTCTTTCTACGAGCAGTACTTC. Its protein is CASSRQVRGTSGSFYEQYF.

This chain's CDR3 is CASSQDQGQPQHF. As DNA, the CDR3 is TGTGCCAGCAGTCAGGACCAGGGTCAGCCCCAGCATTTT. The chain employs TRBV2 and TRBJ1-5; TRBD1 is a possible D gene (5 bases). The V gene's germline CDR1 is SNHLY and CDR2 FYNNEI. V gave up 5 bases and J gave up 6 bases, with 11 bases separating them. The CDR3 spans 13 residues.

The gene calls are TRBV7-9 and TRBJ2-2; D is unresolved. The CDR3 has 14 residues. Germline V lookup: CDR1 SEHNR, CDR2 FQNEAQ (reference sequence). V lost 5 bases to trimming and J lost 2 bases, with 9 bases between them. The CDR3 protein is CASSLTYNTGELFF. CDR3 coding DNA: TGTGCCAGCAGCCTCACATATAACACCGGGGAGCTGTTTTTT. The whole variable domain, remainder taken from reference TRBV7-9 and TRBJ2-2, is DTGVSQNPRHKITKRGQNVTFRCDPISEHNRLYWYRQTLGQGPEFLTYFQNEAQLEKSRLLSDRFSAERPKGSFSTLEIQRTEQGDSAMYLCASSLTYNTGELFFGEGSRLTVL.

The genes are TRBV2 and TRBJ2-5; TRBD2 aligns across 13 bases. This CDR3 region has 15 residues. Losses at the gene ends were 5 bases for V and 5 bases for J; bases not matched to a gene: 5. CDR1 and CDR2 from the germline V gene are SNHLY and FYNNEI. The chain's CDR3 is CASSQTSGRRETQYF. As DNA, the CDR3 is TGTGCCAGCAGTCAGACTAGCGGGAGGCGGGAGACCCAGTACTTC.

In its sample, this clone was seen a few times. The chain joins TRBV28 to TRBJ1-5; no firm D call. The germline V gene has CDR1 MDHEN and CDR2 SYDVKM. The CDR3 consists of 12 residues. V gave up 4 bases and J gave up 7 bases, with 8 bases separating them. The CDR3 spells CASSSVGQPQHF. In nucleotides, the CDR3 is TGTGCCAGCAGTTCTGTGGGGCAGCCCCAGCATTTT.

Only one count was recorded for this clone. The chain uses TRBV5-6 and TRBJ2-2, with no clear D. The CDR3 runs 17 residues. The germline V gene has CDR1 SGHDT and CDR2 YYEEEE. With 2 bases removed from V and 4 bases from J, the gap between germline ends came to 18 bases. The CDR3 nucleotides are TGTGCCAGCAGCTTTAGATACACTCAACCGGGCACCGGGGAGCTGTTTTTT. Translating it yields CASSFRYTQPGTGELFF.

The chain joins TRBV29-1 to TRBJ2-1; 14 bases fit TRBD2. The V segment lost 2 bases and the J segment 4 bases; nucleotides outside the gene matches: 4. CDR1 and CDR2 from the germline V gene are SQVTM and ANQGSEA. The CDR3 contains 16 residues. The CDR3 DNA reads as TGCAGCGTTGAAAGACTAGCGGGAGGGGATTACAATGAGCAGTTCTTC. Amino acid sequence: CSVERLAGGDYNEQFF.

The gene calls are TRBV10-2 and TRBJ1-3; no definite D call. Trimming shortened V by 4 bases and J by 2 bases, and 12 bases separated the two germline ends. Germline CDR1 WSHSY, CDR2 SAAADI. CDR3 length: 15 residues. CDR3: CASSGSRGPGNTIYF. In nucleotides, the CDR3 is TGCGCCAGCAGTGGATCACGAGGGCCTGGAAACACCATATATTTT.

This chain links TRBV4-1 with TRBJ1-4, with 8 bases lining up with TRBD1. Germline CDR1 MGHRA, CDR2 YSYEKL. V was clipped by 5 bases and J by 0 bases; unmatched bases: 8. The CDR3 sequence is 17 residues long. CDR3: CASSTWTGPTTNEKLFF. The CDR3 DNA is TGCGCCAGCAGCACCTGGACAGGGCCCACAACTAATGAAAAACTGTTTTTT.

The chain combines TRBV7-6 with TRBJ2-1, with TRBD2 identical over 9 bases. The V gene's germline CDR1 is SGHVS and CDR2 FNYEAQ. The V segment lost 5 bases and the J segment 15 bases; nucleotides outside the gene matches: 14. This CDR3 is built from 14 residues. The CDR3 DNA is TGTGCCAGCAGCCTTAGCGGGAGTCCCGCCCTTCCGTTCTTC. It translates to CASSLSGSPALPFF. The variable domain in full, completed from reference TRBV7-6 and TRBJ2-1, reads GAGVSQSPRYKVTKRGQDVALRCDPISGHVSLYWYRQALGQGPEFLTYFNYEAQQDKSGLPNDRFSAERPEGSISTLTIQRTEQRDSAMYRCASSLSGSPALPFFGPGTRLTVL.

The chain's CDR3 is CAWTDSYNSPLHF. CDR3 DNA sequence: TGTGCCTGGACTGACTCCTATAATTCACCCCTCCACTTT. V usage is TRBV30 and J usage is TRBJ1-6; D is uncertain. Deletions cut 4 bases from V and 0 bases from J, with 4 bases between. CDR1 GTSNPN and CDR2 SVGIG come from the germline V gene (reference sequence). The CDR3 length is 13 residues.

This chain links TRBV5-1 with TRBJ2-3; 9 positions match TRBD1. Germline-derived CDR1 and CDR2 are SGHRS and YFSETQ. The junction had 4 bases not matched to a gene; V was cut back by 7 bases and J by 4 bases. The CDR3 contains 13 residues. The DNA of the CDR3 is TGCGCCAGCTCGGACAGGGGTTCAGATACGCAGTATTTT. Translated, it gives CASSDRGSDTQYF.

The CDR3 here is CASSPRGTPGNEQFF. The CDR3, as DNA: TGTGCCAGCTCACCACGGGGGACCCCCGGCAATGAGCAGTTCTTC. The chain links TRBV18 to TRBJ2-1; D possibly uses TRBD1 or TRBD2 (5 bases each). V gave up 1 base and J gave up 6 bases, with 13 bases separating them. The CDR3 covers 15 residues. Germline lookup yields CDR1 KGHSH and CDR2 LQKENI. The variable domain in full, completed from reference TRBV18 and TRBJ2-1, reads NAGVMQNPRHLVRRRGQEARLRCSPMKGHSHVYWYRQLPEEGLKFMVYLQKENIIDESGMPKERFSAEFPKEGPSILRIQQVVRGDSAAYFCASSPRGTPGNEQFFGPGTRLTVL.

This clone was detected only once. The rearrangement links TRBV5-3 to TRBJ2-7, with TRBD2 matching over 12 bases. TRBV5-3 has ORF status, its function being uncertain. This CDR3 has 15 residues. Germline trimming cut 5 bases from V and 4 bases from J; bases unmatched to any gene: 7. CDR3 nucleotide sequence: TGTGCCAGAAGAAAGTCTAGCGGGAGGGCATACGAGCAGTACTTC. This translates into CARRKSSGRAYEQYF.

The chain has TRBV6-4 and TRBJ1-2, with 9 bases lining up with TRBD1. Trimming took 7 bases from V and 1 from J; bases not matched to a gene: 4. In germline, CDR1 is MRHNA, CDR2 SNTAGT. The CDR3 has 14 residues. Here the CDR3 DNA reads TGTGCCAGCATAGACAGGGGGGATAACTATGGCTACACCTTC. Translation gives CASIDRGDNYGYTF.

The chain links TRBV19 to TRBJ2-1, with D possibly being TRBD2 (5 bases). Trimming took off 6 bases at V and 0 bases at J, with 15 bases between the two ends. This CDR3 comprises 16 residues. Per germline, CDR1 LNHDA and CDR2 SQIVND (reference sequence). The CDR3 here is CASRALRASSYNEQFF. DNA for the CDR3: TGTGCCAGTAGAGCCTTGAGGGCTAGCTCCTACAATGAGCAGTTCTTC.

This rearrangement joins TRBV27 to TRBJ2-2; D is possibly TRBD2 (6 bases). The CDR3 contains 15 residues. Trimming took off 4 bases at V and 1 base at J, with 10 bases between the two ends. CDR1 is MNHEY and CDR2 is SMNVEV in the germline V gene (reference sequence). CDR3 protein: CASSWRGLNTGELFF. The CDR3 bases are TGTGCCAGCAGTTGGCGGGGCCTGAACACCGGGGAGCTGTTTTTT.

The rearrangement joins TRBV5-1 to TRBJ2-7; 10 bases align to TRBD1. V gave up 3 bases and J gave up 7 bases; unmatched junction bases: 10. Germline V lookup: CDR1 SGHRS, CDR2 YFSETQ. This CDR3 region has 15 residues. The CDR3 region has the DNA TGCGCCAGCAGCTCCTCCGGGACAGGGGTTTGGGAGCAGTACTTC. It codes for CASSSSGTGVWEQYF. Looking up the rest from reference TRBV5-1 and TRBJ2-7 gives the full variable domain: KAGVTQTPRYLIKTRGQQVTLSCSPISGHRSVSWYQQTPGQGLQFLFEYFSETQRNKGNFPGRFSGRQFSNSRSEMNVSTLELGDSALYLCASSSSGTGVWEQYFGPGTRLTVT.